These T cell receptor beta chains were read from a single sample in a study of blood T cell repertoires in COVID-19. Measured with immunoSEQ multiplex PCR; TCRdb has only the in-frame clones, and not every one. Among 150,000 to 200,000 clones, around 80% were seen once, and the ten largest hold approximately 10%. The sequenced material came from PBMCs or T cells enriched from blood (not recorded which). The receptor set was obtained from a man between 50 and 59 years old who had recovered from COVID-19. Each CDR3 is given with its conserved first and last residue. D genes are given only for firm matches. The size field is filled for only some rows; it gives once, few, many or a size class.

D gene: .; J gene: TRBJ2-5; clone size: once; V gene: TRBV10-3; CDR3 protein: CAISESTEETQYF; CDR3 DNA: TGTGCCATCAGTGAGTCGACAGAAGAGACCCAGTACTTC
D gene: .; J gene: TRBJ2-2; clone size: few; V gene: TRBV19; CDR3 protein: CASRWTAGELFF; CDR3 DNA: TGTGCCAGTAGATGGACAGCCGGGGAGCTGTTTTTT
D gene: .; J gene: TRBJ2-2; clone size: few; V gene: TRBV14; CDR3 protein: CASSQDPHGGGNTGELFF; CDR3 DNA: TGTGCCAGCAGCCAAGACCCCCACGGGGGAGGAAACACCGGGGAGCTGTTTTTT
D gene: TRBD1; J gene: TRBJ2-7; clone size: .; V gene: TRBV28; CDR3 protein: CASKSTGGWEQYF; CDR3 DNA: TGTGCCAGCAAATCGACAGGGGGCTGGGAGCAGTACTTC
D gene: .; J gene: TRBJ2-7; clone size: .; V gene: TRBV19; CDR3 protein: CATFGQGRDEQYF; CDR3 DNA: TGTGCCACCTTCGGGCAGGGCAGAGACGAGCAGTACTTC
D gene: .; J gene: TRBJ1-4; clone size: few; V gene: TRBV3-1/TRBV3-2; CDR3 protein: CASSELQNEKLFF; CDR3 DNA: TGTGCCAGCAGCGAGCTACAGAATGAAAAACTGTTTTTT
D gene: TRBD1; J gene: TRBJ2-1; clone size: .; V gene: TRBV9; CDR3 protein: CASSDKGQTPNPLNEQFF; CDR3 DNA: TGTGCCAGCAGCGACAAGGGACAGACCCCAAACCCCCTCAATGAGCAGTTCTTC
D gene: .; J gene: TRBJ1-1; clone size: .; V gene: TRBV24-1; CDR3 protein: CATRSGVNTEAFF; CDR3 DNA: TGTGCCACCAGATCGGGGGTGAACACTGAAGCTTTCTTT
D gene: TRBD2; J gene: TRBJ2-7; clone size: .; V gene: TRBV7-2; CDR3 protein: CASRAGPYEQYF; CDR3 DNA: TGTGCCAGCAGAGCGGGGCCCTACGAGCAGTACTTC
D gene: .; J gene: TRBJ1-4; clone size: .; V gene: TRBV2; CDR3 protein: CASSEKTVTEKLFF; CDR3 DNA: TGTGCCAGCAGTGAAAAGACAGTGACTGAAAAACTGTTTTTT
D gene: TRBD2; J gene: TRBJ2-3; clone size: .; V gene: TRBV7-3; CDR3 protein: CASSFDGRRGDTQYF; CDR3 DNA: TGTGCCAGCAGCTTCGACGGGAGGCGGGGAGATACGCAGTATTTT
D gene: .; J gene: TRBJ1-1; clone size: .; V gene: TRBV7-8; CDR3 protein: CASSLEQGRLNTEAFF; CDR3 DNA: TGTGCCAGCAGCTTAGAGCAGGGCAGGCTAAACACTGAAGCTTTCTTT
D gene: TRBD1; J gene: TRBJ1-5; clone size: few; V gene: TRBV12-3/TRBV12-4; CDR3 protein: CASRTGDGQPQHF; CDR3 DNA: TGTGCCAGCAGGACAGGGGATGGTCAGCCCCAGCATTTT
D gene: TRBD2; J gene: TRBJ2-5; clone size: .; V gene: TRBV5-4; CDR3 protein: CASSFLAGITQETQYF; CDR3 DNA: TGTGCCAGCAGCTTTCTAGCGGGGATAACCCAAGAGACCCAGTACTTC